This TCR beta chain was retrieved from a study of neoadjuvant anti-PD-1 for oral cavity cancer. For the study at large: Patients without progression received a fourth nivolumab dose around day 43, then surgical resection on days 50-56.

Trimming removed 5 bases from V and 4 bases from J, with 11 bases in between. CDR1 is SEHNR, CDR2 FQNEAQ, per germline (reference sequence). CDR3 size: 14 residues. The data were produced by immunoSEQ multiplex PCR, yet TCRdb's version contains in-frame clones alone and is incomplete. There are about 68,000 clones in the sample; about 85% occur only once, and roughly 3.4% lies in the top ten. The time point is: after neoadjuvant nivolumab, at surgical resection. Cohort: HPV-negative, locally advanced oral cavity squamous cell carcinoma patients. The starting material was PBMCs, obtained after nivolumab (anti-PD-1) treatment. This sequence joins TRBV7-9 and TRBJ2-2; D is undetermined. This receptor was obtained from a person aged 35 to 85 with oral cavity squamous cell carcinoma. Written as DNA, the CDR3 is TGTGCCAGCAGCCTTATGACCGTCACCGGGGAGCTGTTTTTT. Protein sequence: CASSLMTVTGELFF. Looking up the rest from reference TRBV7-9 and TRBJ2-2 gives the full variable domain: DTGVSQNPRHKITKRGQNVTFRCDPISEHNRLYWYRQTLGQGPEFLTYFQNEAQLEKSRLLSDRFSAERPKGSFSTLEIQRTEQGDSAMYLCASSLMTVTGELFFGEGSRLTVL.